This TCR beta chain came from a study of response to subunit inactivated influenza vaccine. The study, taken as a whole, reports: T cells newly recruited by each seasonal influenza vaccination are few, the authors suggested.

Via MiXCR, TCRdb re-called the RT-PCR reads, giving one row per CDR3 protein. The top ten clones hold around 9.6% of a sample with 700,000 to 900,000 distinct CDR3 sequences, 21% of them seen once. As for this clonotype: Its target is not known.

Trimming cost V 5 bases and J 4 bases; bases outside gene matches: 6. The CDR3 sequence is 13 residues long. Germline CDR1 and CDR2: SQVTM and ANQGSEA. The sample here was PBMCs from blood, taken 4 to 6 days after vaccination. This TCR derives from a man between 50 and 59 years old who received an inactivated influenza vaccine. The J gene is TRBJ2-3, the V gene TRBV29-1; 7 bases fit TRBD1. CDR3 nucleotides: TGCAGCGTTTTGAGGGGGCGCGCAGATACGCAGTATTTT. Its translation: CSVLRGRADTQYF.